A single sample is the source of the 17 T cell receptor beta chains below, sequenced in a study of blood T cell repertoires in COVID-19. Produced via immunoSEQ multiplex PCR; TCRdb's table is partial and in-frame only. Of about 98,000 clones in the sample, around nine tenths were seen once. The sequenced sample consisted of peripheral blood. These receptor sequences come from a man aged 50-59 years with active or convalescent COVID-19.

This chain connects TRBV24-1 to TRBJ2-1, with 7 positions matching TRBD2. Trimming cost V 4 bases and J 5 bases; bases outside gene matches: 4. There are 14 residues in the CDR3. CDR1 is KGHDR, CDR2 SFDVKD, per germline. The DNA for the CDR3 is TGTGCCACCAGTGAAGGGACTACTAACAATGAGCAGTTCTTC. Protein product: CATSEGTTNNEQFF.

The chain employs TRBV2 and TRBJ1-5; TRBD1 matches 9 bases. The CDR3 covers 15 residues. Trimming took 4 bases from V and 3 from J; bases not matched to a gene: 4. In germline, CDR1 is SNHLY, CDR2 FYNNEI. The CDR3 sequence: CASSVQGADNQPQHF. The CDR3, as DNA: TGTGCCAGCAGTGTACAGGGGGCGGACAATCAGCCCCAGCATTTT.

This chain links TRBV2 with TRBJ2-2; TRBD1 might be the D (6 bases). The CDR3 is 16 residues long. V was trimmed by 2 bases and J by 2 bases, leaving 12 bases between them. Germline assignment: CDR1 SNHLY and CDR2 FYNNEI. The CDR3 DNA follows: TGTGCCAGCAGTGAACTTTGGACAGTTAACACCGGGGAGCTGTTTTTT. Residues: CASSELWTVNTGELFF.

This clone was observed once. The V and J genes are TRBV15 and TRBJ2-5; 7 bases are a match to TRBD1. This CDR3 contains 13 residues. The germline V gene has CDR1 LNHNV and CDR2 YYDKDF (reference sequence). Unmatched junction bases numbered 2, after V lost 6 bases and J lost 1 base. The CDR3 bases are TGTGCCACCAGAGGGACAGCCCAAGAGACCCAGTACTTC. Amino acid sequence: CATRGTAQETQYF.

The chain uses TRBV29-1 and TRBJ2-5, with TRBD2 identical over 9 bases. The CDR3 loop spans 16 amino acids. Germline V lookup: CDR1 SQVTM, CDR2 ANQGSEA. V gave up 4 bases and J gave up 5 bases; unmatched junction bases: 14. The CDR3 sequence is CSVAASGAVLMETQYF. CDR3 DNA sequence: TGCAGCGTTGCGGCTAGCGGGGCCGTCCTGATGGAGACCCAGTACTTC.

The chain is built from TRBV5-1 and TRBJ1-2, with 12 bases aligning to TRBD1. V gave up 4 bases and J gave up 8 bases; unmatched junction bases: 6. The CDR3 is 14 amino acids. Per germline, CDR1 SGHRS and CDR2 YFSETQ. CDR3 coding DNA: TGCGCCAGCAGCCGGGGACAGGGGGCCTTCGGCTACACCTTC. Protein: CASSRGQGAFGYTF.

The V and J genes are TRBV6-5 and TRBJ1-2; a weak D match, TRBD1 (5 bases). Trimming left V 6 bases short and J 8 bases short, with 16 bases between. Germline CDR1 is MNHEY and CDR2 is SVGAGI. This CDR3 contains 13 residues. CDR3 amino acids: CASSPQTVQGYTF. The CDR3 nucleotides are TGTGCCAGCAGCCCCCAGACAGTCCAAGGCTACACCTTC.

DNA for the CDR3: TGTGCCAGCTCCCGGGACAGAAGCTCTGGGGCCAACGTCCTGACTTTC. Residues: CASSRDRSSGANVLTF. V usage is TRBV2 and J usage is TRBJ2-6; TRBD1 matches at 7 bases. The germline V gene has CDR1 SNHLY and CDR2 FYNNEI. The J segment lost 0 bases and the V segment lost 8 bases, leaving 7 bases of the junction unmatched. The CDR3 loop spans 16 amino acids. The variable domain in full, with the rest retrieved from reference TRBV2 and TRBJ2-6, is EPEVTQTPSHQVTQMGQEVILRCVPISNHLYFYWYRQILGQKVEFLVSFYNNEISEKSEIFDDQFSVERPDGSNFTLKIRSTKLEDSAMYFCASSRDRSSGANVLTFGAGSRLTVL.

The rearrangement uses TRBV7-9 and TRBJ1-6; no clear D gene. The ends were cut back, 3 bases at V and 5 bases at J, with 11 bases in the middle. The germline gives CDR1 SEHNR, CDR2 FQNEAQ (reference sequence). The CDR3 has 15 residues. The CDR3 loop reads CASSFGGSDNSPLHF. DNA for the CDR3: TGTGCCAGCAGCTTCGGTGGGAGTGATAATTCACCCCTCCACTTT. Variable domain in full (rest from reference TRBV7-9 and TRBJ1-6): DTGVSQNPRHKITKRGQNVTFRCDPISEHNRLYWYRQTLGQGPEFLTYFQNEAQLEKSRLLSDRFSAERPKGSFSTLEIQRTEQGDSAMYLCASSFGGSDNSPLHFGNGTRLTVT.

The chain couples TRBV6-1 to TRBJ2-7; D is uncertain. Trimming took off 0 bases at V and 6 bases at J, with 9 bases between the two ends. Germline values: CDR1 MNHNS, CDR2 SASEGT. The CDR3 totals 13 residues. Here the CDR3 DNA reads TGTGCCAGCAGTGAAGCTAACATGCCCGAGCAGTACGTC. It encodes CASSEANMPEQYV.

The rearrangement joins TRBV7-8 to TRBJ2-5, with a tentative D call TRBD2 (6 bases). Germline V gene sequence: CDR1 SGHVS, CDR2 FQNEAQ. Between the trimmed V and J ends, which lost 5 bases and 5 bases, there was a span of 15 bases. CDR3 size: 14 residues. The CDR3 nucleotides are TGTGCCAGCAGCCAGATGGGGGGACGGGAGACCCAGTACTTC. Its protein product is CASSQMGGRETQYF.

This clone has only a few counts. This sequence joins TRBV19 and TRBJ2-2, with D unclear. Per germline, CDR1 LNHDA and CDR2 SQIVND (reference sequence). CDR3 length equals 14 residues. V was cut by 0 bases and J by 1 base, with 3 bases left in between. The CDR3 loop reads CASSIDRNTGELFF. The CDR3 DNA follows: TGTGCCAGTAGTATAGATAGGAACACCGGGGAGCTGTTTTTT.

The chain combines TRBV15 with TRBJ1-2; possible D gene TRBD1, 6 bases. This CDR3 comprises 15 residues. The germline V and J ends were trimmed by 3 bases and 1 base, with 12 bases remaining between them. The germline V gene encodes CDR1 LNHNV and CDR2 YYDKDF (reference sequence). In DNA, the CDR3 is TGTGCCACCAGCAGTGTTGGGACACTTAACTATGGCTACACCTTC. Translating gives CATSSVGTLNYGYTF.

CDR3 residues: CASTQGGGIGNTIYF. Written as DNA, the CDR3 is TGCGCCAGCACACAAGGGGGAGGGATAGGAAACACCATATATTTT. The chain employs TRBV4-1 and TRBJ1-3, with D possibly TRBD1 on 6 matching bases. The CDR3 length is 15 residues. V gave up 7 bases and J gave up 4 bases, with 17 bases separating them. From germline, CDR1 is MGHRA and CDR2 YSYEKL.

This chain's CDR3 is CAISGTHEETQYF. As DNA, the CDR3 is TGTGCCATCTCAGGGACTCATGAAGAGACCCAGTACTTC. The chain couples TRBV10-3 to TRBJ2-5; D is perhaps TRBD2 (6 bases). V lost 8 bases and J 3 bases, leaving 13 bases between the germline ends. The CDR3 covers 13 residues. Germline CDR1 and CDR2: ENHRY and SYGVKD.

This chain links TRBV7-9 with TRBJ2-5, with 12 bases fitting TRBD2. The junction had 10 bases not matched to a gene; V was cut back by 1 base and J by 4 bases. The CDR3 spans 18 residues. Germline loops: CDR1 SEHNR, CDR2 FQNEAQ (reference sequence). The CDR3 loop is CASSLGLAGEQYLETQYF. CDR3 nucleotides: TGTGCCAGCAGCTTAGGACTAGCGGGGGAACAATATCTAGAGACCCAGTACTTC.

This chain uses TRBV6-5 with TRBJ2-2; TRBD2 aligns across 8 bases. Germline V CDR1 and CDR2: MNHEY, SVGAGI. The CDR3 extends over 15 amino acids. Trimming took 2 bases from V and 6 from J; bases not matched to a gene: 5. The CDR3 reads CASSYTGGSAGELFF. The CDR3, as DNA: TGTGCCAGCAGTTACACGGGAGGGTCGGCCGGGGAGCTGTTTTTT.